The 26 T cell receptor beta chains in this list originate from one sample, sequenced in a study of blood T cell repertoires in COVID-19. Assay: immunoSEQ multiplex PCR; the TCRdb copy retains only in-frame clones and omits some. The profile shows roughly 160,000 clones, approximately 86% of them singletons. Sequencing input: peripheral blood. Receptors originate from a woman aged 80 or over with COVID-19, enrolled during active disease.

The chain is built from TRBV18 and TRBJ2-5, with TRBD2 identical over 9 bases. This CDR3 has 14 amino acids. Germline CDR1 reads KGHSH; CDR2 reads LQKENI. After removal of 3 bases from V and 2 bases from J, the junction contained 1 base not matched to a gene. CDR3 residues: CASSPGLAQETQYF. CDR3 coding DNA: TGTGCCAGCTCACCCGGACTAGCGCAAGAGACCCAGTACTTC.

V is TRBV3-1 (or the pseudogene TRBV3-2) and J is TRBJ2-7, with a tentative D call TRBD2 (5 bases). The CDR3 is 16 residues long. Germline V gene data show CDR1 as LGHDT and CDR2 as YNNKEL (reference sequence). With 4 bases removed from V and 5 bases from J, the gap between germline ends came to 21 bases. DNA of the CDR3: TGTGCCAGCAGCCCTGATTTTAGGCTAGCCGCCCACGAGCAGTACTTC. Protein product: CASSPDFRLAAHEQYF.

The chain uses TRBV9 and TRBJ1-1; TRBD1 might be the D (6 bases). The V gene lost 5 bases and the J gene lost 2 bases, with 10 bases spanning the gap. The CDR3 length is 13 residues. Germline V gene sequence: CDR1 SGDLS, CDR2 YYNGEE. The DNA for the CDR3 is TGTGCCAGCAGTCGACAGGTAAACACTGAAGCTTTCTTT. Protein: CASSRQVNTEAFF.

This clone occurred once. The chain employs TRBV3-1 (or the pseudogene TRBV3-2) and TRBJ2-1; 7 positions agree with TRBD2. J gave up 7 bases and V 1 base, and 13 bases lay outside the gene matches. This CDR3 is 17 amino acids long. Germline values: CDR1 LGHDT, CDR2 YNNKEL (reference sequence). The CDR3 coding sequence is TGTGCCAGCAGCCAAGGGTCCCTTTTCGCCGGGGGGAATGAGCAGTTCTTC. Translation gives CASSQGSLFAGGNEQFF.

The genes are TRBV7-9 and TRBJ1-2; D is undetermined. This CDR3 comprises 13 residues. V was shortened by 5 bases and J by 1 base, with 8 bases between the two germline ends. Germline V gene data show CDR1 as SEHNR and CDR2 as FQNEAQ (reference sequence). The DNA for the CDR3 is TGTGCCAGCAGCCTCCCCAGTAACTATGGCTACACCTTC. Amino acids: CASSLPSNYGYTF.

The chain is built from TRBV2 and TRBJ1-3; TRBD1 matches at 7 bases. Losses at the gene ends were 8 bases for V and 0 bases for J; bases not matched to a gene: 4. This CDR3 has 14 residues. Germline loops: CDR1 SNHLY, CDR2 FYNNEI. Here the CDR3 reads CASQDRLSGNTIYF. In nucleotides, the CDR3 is TGTGCCAGCCAGGACAGGCTCTCTGGAAACACCATATATTTT.

In DNA, the CDR3 is TGTGCCATCAGTGACTCTCCTGGAAACACCATATATTTT. The encoded protein is CAISDSPGNTIYF. This chain links TRBV10-3 with TRBJ1-3; D remains ambiguous. Trimming shortened V by 3 bases and J by 2 bases, and 5 bases separated the two germline ends. The CDR3 consists of 13 residues. Germline loops: CDR1 ENHRY, CDR2 SYGVKD.

This chain links TRBV9 with TRBJ2-1, with unresolved D. CDR3 size: 13 residues. Trimming removed 5 bases from V and 9 bases from J, with 15 bases in between. Germline CDR1 reads SGDLS; CDR2 reads YYNGEE. The CDR3 loop reads CASSGIIMSEQFF. The CDR3 nucleotides are TGTGCCAGCAGTGGTATTATCATGAGTGAGCAGTTCTTC. Looking up the rest from reference TRBV9 and TRBJ2-1 gives the full variable domain: DSGVTQTPKHLITATGQRVTLRCSPRSGDLSVYWYQQSLDQGLQFLIQYYNGEERAKGNILERFSAQQFPDLHSELNLSSLELGDSALYFCASSGIIMSEQFFGPGTRLTVL.

The V gene is TRBV25-1, the J gene TRBJ2-7, with D tentatively TRBD2 (7 bases). Trimming left V 5 bases short and J 5 bases short, with 16 bases between. Germline CDR1 is MGHDK and CDR2 is SYGVNS. The CDR3 is 14 amino acids. The CDR3 nucleotides read TGTGCCAGCAGTTGGGGGGGGCCTTCCGACGAGCAGTACTTC. It encodes CASSWGGPSDEQYF.

This chain joins TRBV2 and TRBJ2-7; D unclear. This CDR3 contains 11 residues. Between the trimmed V and J ends, which lost 5 bases and 1 base, there was a span of 3 bases. Germline V gene lookup returns CDR1 SNHLY and CDR2 FYNNEI. DNA for the CDR3: TGTGCCAGCAGTCGGTCCTACGAGCAGTACTTC. Translating it yields CASSRSYEQYF. Looking up the rest from reference TRBV2 and TRBJ2-7 gives the full variable domain: EPEVTQTPSHQVTQMGQEVILRCVPISNHLYFYWYRQILGQKVEFLVSFYNNEISEKSEIFDDQFSVERPDGSNFTLKIRSTKLEDSAMYFCASSRSYEQYFGPGTRLTVT.

The chain uses TRBV29-1 and TRBJ2-2; 15 bases agree with TRBD2. The CDR3 extends over 14 amino acids. Germline V gene sequence: CDR1 SQVTM, CDR2 ANQGSEA. With V trimmed by 7 bases and J by 5 bases, 2 bases remained unmatched. The CDR3 loop reads CSGGLAGGTGELFF. Here the CDR3 DNA reads TGCAGCGGCGGACTAGCGGGGGGGACCGGGGAGCTGTTTTTT.

V gene TRBV9 combines with J gene TRBJ1-2; possible D gene TRBD1, 6 bases. This CDR3 is 14 amino acids long. V lost 0 bases to trimming and J lost 8 bases, with 14 bases between them. The V gene's germline CDR1 is SGDLS and CDR2 YYNGEE. Written as DNA, the CDR3 is TGTGCCAGCAGCGTAGATCCGGGTCAGGGGGGCTACACCTTC. Translation gives CASSVDPGQGGYTF. Based on the CDR3 plus reference TRBV9 and TRBJ1-2, the full variable domain is DSGVTQTPKHLITATGQRVTLRCSPRSGDLSVYWYQQSLDQGLQFLIQYYNGEERAKGNILERFSAQQFPDLHSELNLSSLELGDSALYFCASSVDPGQGGYTFGSGTRLTVV.

The CDR3 here is CAISESTGTGYYGYTF. CDR3 nucleotides: TGTGCCATCAGTGAGTCAACCGGGACAGGGTACTATGGCTACACCTTC. The rearrangement uses TRBV10-3 and TRBJ1-2; 9 bases map to TRBD1. The V gene's germline CDR1 is ENHRY and CDR2 SYGVKD. The CDR3 is 16 amino acids. J was trimmed by 3 bases and V by 0 bases; bases with no gene match: 5.

The chain combines TRBV9 with TRBJ2-3; D unclear. CDR3 length: 14 residues. Germline assignment: CDR1 SGDLS and CDR2 YYNGEE. V lost 0 bases and J lost 0, with 5 bases in between. CDR3 in DNA: TGTGCCAGCAGCGTAGCGGGTAGCACAGATACGCAGTATTTT. This encodes CASSVAGSTDTQYF. The variable domain in full, completed from reference TRBV9 and TRBJ2-3, reads DSGVTQTPKHLITATGQRVTLRCSPRSGDLSVYWYQQSLDQGLQFLIQYYNGEERAKGNILERFSAQQFPDLHSELNLSSLELGDSALYFCASSVAGSTDTQYFGPGTRLTVL.

The chain combines TRBV18 with TRBJ1-1; no clear D. CDR1 and CDR2 from the germline V gene are KGHSH and LQKENI. V was clipped by 2 bases and J by 1 base, with 11 bases between them. This CDR3 has 15 amino acids. The CDR3 DNA is TGTGCCAGCTCACCAGGCCAGCTAGGGAACACTGAAGCTTTCTTT. Translating gives CASSPGQLGNTEAFF.

This rearrangement joins TRBV3-1 (or the pseudogene TRBV3-2) to TRBJ2-4; D is perhaps TRBD2 (6 bases). CDR3 size: 14 residues. Germline assignment: CDR1 LGHDT and CDR2 YNNKEL (reference sequence). V lost 5 bases and J lost 7, with 15 bases in between. Written as DNA, the CDR3 is TGTGCCAGCAGCTTCGCCTCGGGAGAGAACATTCAGTACTTC. Translation: CASSFASGENIQYF.

CDR3 nucleotides: TGTGCCATCACCCAGGGGACGTATGGCTACACCTTC. Translated, it gives CAITQGTYGYTF. The V and J genes are TRBV10-3 and TRBJ1-2, with a weak D call TRBD1 (6 bases). V gave up 7 bases and J gave up 5 bases, with 11 bases separating them. The CDR3 loop spans 12 amino acids. Germline V CDR1 and CDR2: ENHRY, SYGVKD.

This chain joins TRBV7-2 and TRBJ1-1; maybe TRBD1 (5 bases). The CDR3 has 16 amino acids. CDR1 and CDR2 from the germline V gene are SGHTA and FQGNSA. The V end lost 4 bases, the J end lost 6 bases, and 21 bases lay between the germline ends. This CDR3 reads CASSSNGGGLTAEAFF. DNA for the CDR3: TGTGCCAGCAGCTCGAACGGGGGGGGTTTAACCGCTGAAGCTTTCTTT.

The chain has TRBV10-3 and TRBJ1-1, with D hard to call. The CDR3 is made up of 18 amino acids. Trimming took off 3 bases at V and 8 bases at J, with 28 bases between the two ends. Germline loops: CDR1 ENHRY, CDR2 SYGVKD. The CDR3 sequence: CAISDRSGFVNSRKEAFF. CDR3 nucleotides: TGTGCCATCAGTGACCGCAGTGGGTTTGTAAATAGCCGGAAAGAAGCTTTCTTT.

The V call is TRBV7-2, the J call TRBJ1-1; the D is unclear. Deletions cut 6 bases from V and 1 base from J, with 15 bases between. Germline lookup yields CDR1 SGHTA and CDR2 FQGNSA. This CDR3 contains 15 residues. DNA for the CDR3: TGTGCCAGCAGTCGGAGCGGGAGAGCGAACACTGAAGCTTTCTTT. Its translation: CASSRSGRANTEAFF.

This chain uses TRBV24-1 with TRBJ1-2; 11 bases align to TRBD1. Germline-derived CDR1 and CDR2 are KGHDR and SFDVKD. This CDR3 is 15 amino acids long. J gave up 7 bases and V 3 bases, and 6 bases lay outside the gene matches. CDR3 sequence: CATSDPGQGAFGYTF. In DNA, the CDR3 is TGTGCCACCAGTGATCCCGGACAGGGGGCGTTTGGCTACACCTTC.

This chain connects TRBV5-1 to TRBJ2-7; no reliable D call. The CDR3 contains 13 residues. Trimming shortened V by 0 bases and J by 0 bases, and 4 bases separated the two germline ends. CDR1 and CDR2 from the germline V gene are SGHRS and YFSETQ. The CDR3 here is CASSLGSSYEQYF. The CDR3 DNA sequence: TGCGCCAGCAGCTTGGGGAGCTCCTACGAGCAGTACTTC.

The chain is built from TRBV5-1 and TRBJ1-2; no firm D call. The CDR3 runs 13 residues. In germline, CDR1 is SGHRS, CDR2 YFSETQ. V was pared by 0 bases and J by 6 bases, with 9 bases between. The CDR3 DNA sequence: TGCGCCAGCAGCTTGGCAGCGGGAGATGGCTACACCTTC. This translates into CASSLAAGDGYTF.

The chain has TRBV24-1 and TRBJ2-7; maybe TRBD2 (7 bases). V gave up 2 bases and J gave up 4 bases, with 14 bases separating them. This CDR3 is built from 15 residues. Per germline, CDR1 KGHDR and CDR2 SFDVKD. DNA for the CDR3: TGTGCCACCAGTGATTCCCGGGGGGCGGGGTACGAGCAGTACTTC. Its translation: CATSDSRGAGYEQYF.

This clone was counted only a few times. The chain has TRBV3-1 (or the pseudogene TRBV3-2) and TRBJ1-2; 7 nucleotides match TRBD1. The CDR3 is 14 residues long. Trimming took 4 bases from V and 4 from J; bases not matched to a gene: 6. Per the germline V gene, CDR1 is LGHDT and CDR2 is YNNKEL (reference sequence). CDR3 DNA sequence: TGTGCCAGCAGCCCTACAGGGGACCCCTATGGCTACACCTTC. Translated: CASSPTGDPYGYTF.

The rearrangement links TRBV6-2 or TRBV6-3 to TRBJ2-5; 10 nucleotides match TRBD2. V shed 0 bases and J 1 base; nucleotides not matched to a gene: 11. This CDR3 spans 19 amino acids. Germline V gives CDR1 MNHEY, CDR2 SVGEGT. The CDR3 coding sequence is TGTGCCAGCAGTTACTCGAGATGGAGCGGGGGGGCCGTCCAAGAGACCCAGTACTTC. This gives the protein CASSYSRWSGGAVQETQYF.